Presented here are 4 T cell receptor beta chains from one specimen sequenced in a study of blood T cell repertoires in COVID-19. Generated by immunoSEQ multiplex PCR, the TCRdb table keeps only in-frame clones and is missing some. Of 280,000 or so clones listed, roughly 86% were seen once; the top ten hold about 2.2%. The sequencing sample was made of peripheral blood. All receptors come from a woman aged 30 to 39 who had recovered from COVID-19.

The chain carries TRBV5-4 and TRBJ1-1; maybe TRBD1 (5 bases). The CDR3 runs 13 residues. The V end lost 3 bases, the J end lost 4 bases, and 10 bases lay between the germline ends. Germline values: CDR1 SGHNT, CDR2 YYREEE (reference sequence). Here the CDR3 reads CASSSTVFTEAFF. For the CDR3, the DNA is TGTGCCAGCAGCTCGACAGTTTTCACTGAAGCTTTCTTT.

The chain links TRBV6-5 to TRBJ2-7, with D possibly being TRBD1 (5 bases). Trimming left V 0 bases short and J 6 bases short, with 9 bases between. The CDR3 sequence is 13 residues long. CDR1 and CDR2 from the germline V gene are MNHEY and SVGAGI. CDR3 loop: CASSYSKGREQYF. The CDR3 DNA sequence: TGTGCCAGCAGTTACTCGAAGGGGCGCGAGCAGTACTTC.

The CDR3 loop is CASSQGRQDLQPQHF. Written as DNA, the CDR3 is TGTGCCAGCAGCCAAGGAAGACAGGATCTCCAGCCCCAGCATTTT. The V and J genes are TRBV3-1 (or the pseudogene TRBV3-2) and TRBJ1-5; tentative D call: TRBD1 (6 bases). The CDR3 has 15 amino acids. The V gene lost 1 base and the J gene lost 7 bases, with 14 bases spanning the gap. CDR1 LGHDT and CDR2 YNNKEL come from the germline V gene (reference sequence).

CDR3 in amino acids: CAWTPGQGFFGYTF. The CDR3, as DNA: TGTGCCTGGACCCCGGGACAGGGGTTTTTCGGCTACACCTTC. The genes are TRBV30 and TRBJ1-2, with TRBD1 matching 10 bases. Germline V gene data show CDR1 as GTSNPN and CDR2 as SVGIG (reference sequence). The CDR3 covers 14 residues. V shed 4 bases and J 8 bases; nucleotides not matched to a gene: 10.